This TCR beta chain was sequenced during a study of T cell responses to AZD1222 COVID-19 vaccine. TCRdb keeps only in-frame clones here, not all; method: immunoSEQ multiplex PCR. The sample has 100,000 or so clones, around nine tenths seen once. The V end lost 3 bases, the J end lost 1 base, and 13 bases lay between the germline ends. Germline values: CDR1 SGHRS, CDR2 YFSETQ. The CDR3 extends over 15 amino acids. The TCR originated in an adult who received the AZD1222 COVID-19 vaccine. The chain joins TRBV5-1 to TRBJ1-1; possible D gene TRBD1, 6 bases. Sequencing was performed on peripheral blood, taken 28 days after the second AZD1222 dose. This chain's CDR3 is CASSSNRASNTEAFF. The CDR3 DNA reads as TGCGCCAGCAGCTCGAACAGGGCTTCGAACACTGAAGCTTTCTTT.